This TCR beta chain emerged from a study of cytomegalovirus exposure and HLA in healthy donors. Whole-study findings and limits: Per a later analysis, HLA-associated TCR beta chains showed more clonal expansion than other, equally common TCR beta chains. The authors excluded some V segments, including TRBV6-2 and TRBV6-3, as indistinguishable. In vitro data verified three CMV-associated chains as specific for CMV antigens.

This PCR relied on a set of 60 Vbeta primers and 13 Jbeta primers. The assay was immunoSEQ multiplex PCR, and TCRdb's table has in-frame clones only and misses some. The table has approximately 140,000 clones, around 83% seen once. The CDR3 extends over 12 amino acids. Looked up from germline, CDR1 is MNHEY and CDR2 is SMNVEV (reference sequence). Deletions cut 5 bases from V and 7 bases from J, with 9 bases between. As for this clone: The target antigen is unknown.

Specimen: PBMCs. The chain uses TRBV27 and TRBJ2-1; D unclear. The clonotype originates from a man aged 45-65 years in good health and CMV-seronegative. CDR3 nucleotide sequence: TGTGCCAGCAGTCCCCCCTCTAATGAGCAGTTCTTC. The encoded protein is CASSPPSNEQFF.